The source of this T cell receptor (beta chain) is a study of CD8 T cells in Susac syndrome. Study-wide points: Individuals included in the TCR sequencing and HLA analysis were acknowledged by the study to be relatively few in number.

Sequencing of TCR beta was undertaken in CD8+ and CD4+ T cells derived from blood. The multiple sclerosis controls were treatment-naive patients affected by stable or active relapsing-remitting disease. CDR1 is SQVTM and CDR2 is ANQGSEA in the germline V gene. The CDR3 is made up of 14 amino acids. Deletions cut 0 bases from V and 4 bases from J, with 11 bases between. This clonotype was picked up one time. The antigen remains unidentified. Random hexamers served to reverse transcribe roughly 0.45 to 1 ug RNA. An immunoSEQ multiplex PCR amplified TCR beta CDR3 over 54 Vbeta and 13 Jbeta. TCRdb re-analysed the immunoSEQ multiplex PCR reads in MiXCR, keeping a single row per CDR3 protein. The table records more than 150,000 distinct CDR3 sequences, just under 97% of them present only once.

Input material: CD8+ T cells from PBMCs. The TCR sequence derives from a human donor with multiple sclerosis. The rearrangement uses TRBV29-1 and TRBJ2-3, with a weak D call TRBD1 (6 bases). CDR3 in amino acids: CSVEDITGPDTQYF. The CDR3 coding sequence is TGCAGCGTTGAAGATATTACAGGGCCAGATACGCAGTATTTT.